This T cell receptor beta chain was sequenced during a study of beta chain features in type 1 diabetes. Looking at the study overall: The study found patients and healthy donors alike in age, gender and cell yields. Researchers looked at around 100 million sorted cells across all samples. General study points: Naive, central memory and Treg TCRB repertoires appeared more alike in patients than in healthy donors. With patients and controls alike, PCR might favor shorter templates to an equal degree. All four CD4+ subsets of Type 1 diabetes patients contained TCRB CDR3s that were moderately but significantly shorter.

The sequenced template was cDNA made from the entire isolated RNA. The protocol was immunoSEQ multiplex PCR, while the TCRdb copy is restricted to in-frame clones and leaves out a portion. The table records around 250,000 clones, around 24% of them present only once. This clone turned up a few times. Antigen specificity is unknown. This CDR3 has 19 residues. V shed 0 bases and J 0 bases; nucleotides not matched to a gene: 13. In germline, CDR1 is SGHTS, CDR2 YDEGEE. The receptor was derived from a woman in her twenties or thirties with type 1 diabetes. Sequencing was carried out using naive CD4+ T cells from blood. The V call is TRBV5-8, the J call TRBJ2-5, with 8 bases identical to TRBD2. CDR3 amino acids: CASSLEGLVVQGYQETQYF. For the CDR3, the DNA is TGTGCCAGCAGCTTGGAGGGACTAGTGGTCCAAGGGTACCAAGAGACCCAGTACTTC. Looking up the rest from reference TRBV5-8 and TRBJ2-5 gives the full variable domain: EAGVTQSPTHLIKTRGQQATLRCSPISGHTSVYWYQQALGLGLQFLLWYDEGEERNRGNFPPRFSGRQFPNYSSELNVNALELEDSALYLCASSLEGLVVQGYQETQYFGPGTRLLVL.